These 20 T cell receptor beta chains originate from one sample sequenced in a study of response to subunit inactivated influenza vaccine. TCRdb used MiXCR to reprocess the RT-PCR reads, holding one entry per CDR3 protein. The profile shows around 490,000 distinct CDR3 sequences, approximately 7.1% of them singletons. The sample was PBMCs from blood, taken around 25 months after vaccination. Receptors originate from a man between 50 and 75 years old who received an inactivated influenza vaccine.

This clonotype occurred a few times. This sequence joins TRBV12-3 or TRBV12-4 and TRBJ2-1; possibly TRBD1 for D (7 bases). The CDR3 totals 14 residues. V was pared by 5 bases and J by 7 bases, with 15 bases between. CDR3 region: CASSPRSGGNEQFF. CDR3 DNA: TGTGCCAGCAGTCCCCGTTCAGGGGGGAATGAGCAGTTCTTC.

J is TRBJ2-1 and V is TRBV15; 7 nucleotides align to TRBD1. Germline V lookup: CDR1 LNHNV, CDR2 YYDKDF (reference sequence). The V segment lost 0 bases and the J segment 2 bases; nucleotides outside the gene matches: 4. The CDR3 extends over 16 amino acids. CDR3 amino acids: CATSRESGGAYNEQFF. The CDR3 DNA follows: TGTGCCACCAGCAGAGAGTCAGGGGGAGCCTACAATGAGCAGTTCTTC.

The chain joins TRBV6-2 or TRBV6-3 to TRBJ1-5; perhaps TRBD1 as D (5 bases). CDR3 length: 15 amino acids. CDR1 and CDR2 from the germline V gene are MNHEY and SVGEGT. The V and J ends lost 3 bases and 1 base respectively, with 10 bases between them. The CDR3 nucleotides read TGTGCCAGCAGTTATTCGGGGACGAGCAATCAGCCCCAGCATTTT. Its translation is CASSYSGTSNQPQHF.

This clonotype has only a few counts. The chain is built from TRBV7-9 and TRBJ2-7; perhaps TRBD2 as D (8 bases). Germline V gene data show CDR1 as SEHNR and CDR2 as FQNEAQ (reference sequence). The CDR3 spans 15 residues. V lost 5 bases and J 2 bases, leaving 16 bases between the germline ends. CDR3: CASSPGGQGAYEQYF. The DNA of the CDR3 is TGTGCCAGCAGCCCGGGGGGGCAGGGGGCCTACGAGCAGTACTTC.

The chain is built from TRBV7-2 and TRBJ2-1; D may be TRBD2 (6 bases). V lost 5 bases, J lost 0 bases, and 14 bases lay in between. The germline CDR1 and CDR2 sequences are SGHTA and FQGNSA. The CDR3 contains 16 residues. The CDR3 protein is CASSPQAGSSYNEQFF. Here the CDR3 DNA reads TGTGCCAGCAGCCCCCAAGCGGGTAGCTCCTACAATGAGCAGTTCTTC. Full variable domain (rest looked up from reference TRBV7-2 and TRBJ2-1): GAGVSQSPSNKVTEKGKDVELRCDPISGHTALYWYRQSLGQGLEFLIYFQGNSAPDKSGLPSDRFSAERTGGSVSTLTIQRTQQEDSAVYLCASSPQAGSSYNEQFFGPGTRLTVL.

This clonotype has a count of ten or more. The rearrangement uses TRBV7-2 and TRBJ2-4; TRBD1 might be the D (5 bases). Germline values: CDR1 SGHTA, CDR2 FQGNSA. V was cut by 1 base and J by 1 base, with 11 bases left in between. The CDR3 totals 16 residues. The CDR3 DNA follows: TGTGCCAGCAGCTTAGGACAGAGCTCGGCCAAAAACATTCAGTACTTC. The encoded protein is CASSLGQSSAKNIQYF.

This clonotype was detected many times. The chain combines TRBV3-1 with TRBJ2-1, with 12 bases aligning to TRBD2. The CDR3 is 16 residues long. Germline CDR1 LGHDT, CDR2 YNNKEL (reference sequence). The V segment lost 4 bases and the J segment 4 bases; nucleotides outside the gene matches: 5. The CDR3 sequence: CASSRAGTSGYNEQFF. For the CDR3, the DNA is TGTGCCAGCAGCCGCGCCGGGACTAGCGGGTACAATGAGCAGTTCTTC.

There are many counts of this clonotype. The chain has TRBV7-8 and TRBJ2-2; the D gene is possibly TRBD1 (5 bases). Trimming stripped 1 base from V and 0 bases from J, with 6 bases between. CDR3 length equals 15 residues. Germline V gene sequence: CDR1 SGHVS, CDR2 FQNEAQ. CDR3 in DNA: TGTGCCAGCAGCTTAGAAGGGGCGAACACCGGGGAGCTGTTTTTT. Translation: CASSLEGANTGELFF.

The chain links TRBV10-3 to TRBJ2-7, with TRBD1 matching 9 bases. V trimming: 4 bases; J trimming: 6 bases; junction bases outside the gene matches: 7. Germline V gives CDR1 ENHRY, CDR2 SYGVKD. The CDR3 has 14 residues. Here the CDR3 reads CAISGGQGSAEQYF. The CDR3 coding sequence is TGTGCCATCAGTGGAGGACAGGGGTCCGCCGAGCAGTACTTC.

In its sample, this clonotype was seen many times. The gene calls are TRBV4-1 and TRBJ1-4, with D maybe TRBD1 (6 bases). The CDR3 is 17 residues long. The germline CDR1 and CDR2 sequences are MGHRA and YSYEKL. The V end was cut by 7 bases, the J end by 3 bases, with 21 bases between. This chain's CDR3 is CASILFKGDNPNEKLFF. CDR3 sequence (DNA): TGCGCCAGCATCCTTTTCAAGGGGGACAACCCTAATGAAAAACTGTTTTTT.

This clonotype was recorded many times. This chain joins TRBV12-3 or TRBV12-4 and TRBJ1-5; maybe TRBD1 (5 bases). This CDR3 spans 13 amino acids. V was trimmed by 8 bases and J by 9 bases, leaving 17 bases between them. CDR3 DNA sequence: TGTGCCAGCGCCCCAGGGCACGGGAGGCCCCAGCATTTT. Protein: CASAPGHGRPQHF.

This clonotype occurred a few times. This chain connects TRBV7-2 to TRBJ2-5; tentative D call: TRBD1 (6 bases). The CDR3 is made up of 15 amino acids. Germline V gene sequence: CDR1 SGHTA, CDR2 FQGNSA. Trimming left V 5 bases short and J 2 bases short, with 15 bases between. The CDR3: CASSLLRGLQETQYF. CDR3 nucleotides: TGTGCCAGCAGCCTACTCAGGGGTCTTCAAGAGACCCAGTACTTC.

This clonotype was detected a few times. The chain links TRBV29-1 to TRBJ2-3; D is uncertain. V lost 4 bases, J lost 2 bases, and 13 bases lay in between. The CDR3 length is 14 residues. In germline, CDR1 is SQVTM, CDR2 ANQGSEA. The CDR3 region has the DNA TGCAGCGTTGGGTCGGAAAGGTTCACAGATACGCAGTATTTT. Its protein is CSVGSERFTDTQYF.

The chain joins TRBV7-6 to TRBJ1-5; D gene unclear. The V end was cut by 5 bases, the J end by 1 base, with 12 bases between. Germline loops: CDR1 SGHVS, CDR2 FNYEAQ. This CDR3 is 15 amino acids long. DNA for the CDR3: TGTGCCAGCAGCCCGGACTTGGGAAGCAATCAGCCCCAGCATTTT. As protein: CASSPDLGSNQPQHF.

A note on this clonotype: A junction boundary mismatches the germline segment, possibly from a read error. This chain uses TRBV3-1 with TRBJ2-1, with D perhaps matching TRBD1 (6 bases). Germline CDR1 is LGHDT and CDR2 is YNNKEL (reference sequence). The CDR3 covers 15 residues. CDR3 nucleotide sequence: TGTGCCAGCAGCCAAAACACTGCGGCTGGGACATCCCGGGGCTTC. Translation: CASSQNTAAGTSRGF.

This clonotype appeared many times. The genes are TRBV6-2 or TRBV6-3 and TRBJ1-2, with 9 bases matching TRBD1. The CDR3 runs to 13 residues. Germline CDR1 and CDR2: MNHEY and SVGEGT. V dropped 6 bases and J dropped 6; count of bases not matched to a gene: 5. The CDR3 protein is CASSHGTGHGYTF. CDR3 DNA: TGTGCCAGCAGCCATGGGACAGGGCATGGCTACACCTTC.

This clonotype was seen at least ten times. V is TRBV2 and J is TRBJ2-3, with TRBD2 matching over 9 bases. Germline CDR1 reads SNHLY; CDR2 reads FYNNEI. The length of the CDR3 is 14 residues. With 9 bases clipped from V and 4 bases from J, the junction kept 8 bases outside the gene matches. DNA for the CDR3: TGTGCCAGTAGGGAAAGGACTAGCGCAGATACGCAGTATTTT. Its protein is CASRERTSADTQYF.

In its sample, this clonotype was seen many times. The chain uses TRBV12-3 or TRBV12-4 and TRBJ1-6, with D hard to call. CDR3 length: 12 residues. V was cut by 6 bases and J by 10 bases, with 10 bases left in between. CDR3 region: CASSRWTSPLHF. The DNA for the CDR3 is TGTGCCAGCAGCCGATGGACCTCACCCCTCCACTTT.

This clonotype was found many times. The gene calls are TRBV20-1 and TRBJ2-2; 9 bases agree with TRBD2. The CDR3 covers 15 residues. The V gene's germline CDR1 is DFQATT and CDR2 SNEGSKA (reference sequence). Germline trimming cut 5 bases from V and 4 bases from J; bases unmatched to any gene: 8. The CDR3 DNA reads as TGCAGTGCTCCATCTAGCGGGACCCCCACCGGGGAGCTGTTTTTT. This gives the protein CSAPSSGTPTGELFF.

Of note for this clonotype: Germline is not matched at one junction end, which may reflect a read error. The V gene is TRBV5-6, the J gene TRBJ2-7, with unresolved D. Germline values: CDR1 SGHDT, CDR2 YYEEEE. The CDR3 length is 13 residues. DNA for the CDR3: TGTGCCAGCGGCCCCGGGCTAGTCTACGAGCCGTACTTC. This translates into CASGPGLVYEPYF.